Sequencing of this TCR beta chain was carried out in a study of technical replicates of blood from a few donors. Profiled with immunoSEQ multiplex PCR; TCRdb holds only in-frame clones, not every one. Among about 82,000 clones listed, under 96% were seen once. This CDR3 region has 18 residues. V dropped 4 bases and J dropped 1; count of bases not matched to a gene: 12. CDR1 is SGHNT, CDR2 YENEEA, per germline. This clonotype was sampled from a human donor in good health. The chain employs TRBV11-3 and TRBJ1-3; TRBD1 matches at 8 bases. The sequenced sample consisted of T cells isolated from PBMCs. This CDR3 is CASSSLGGQVLSGNTIYF. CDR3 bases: TGTGCCAGCAGCTCACTAGGGGGACAGGTTCTTTCTGGAAACACCATATATTTT.